Below are 25 T cell receptor beta chains sequenced from a single sample in a study of shared clonotypes between healthy human individuals. Here immunoSEQ multiplex PCR was the method, and the copy in TCRdb shows in-frame clones only, minus some. Among some 2 million clones, about 95% were seen once, and the ten largest hold 0.9% to 1.3%. Naive CD8 cells lacked CD45RO, underwent positive selection for CCR7 and left out terminally differentiated effector memory CD45RA+ cells. Sequencing input: naive CD8+ T cells sorted from blood. The receptors originated from a man aged 18 to 30 in good health.

This chain joins TRBV5-8 and TRBJ2-5; 9 positions agree with TRBD1. Per the germline V gene, CDR1 is SGHTS and CDR2 is YDEGEE. V shed 3 bases, J shed 5 bases, and the junction held 5 bases outside the gene matches. The CDR3 is made up of 14 amino acids. Here the CDR3 reads CASSSQGAWETQYF. The CDR3 coding sequence is TGTGCCAGCAGCTCACAGGGGGCTTGGGAGACCCAGTACTTC.

For this clone: A junction end diverges from the germline sequence, so it may reflect a read error. The chain employs TRBV6-6 and TRBJ1-2; D gene unclear. Germline CDR1 reads MNHNY; CDR2 reads SVGAGI (reference sequence). The CDR3 loop spans 12 amino acids. CDR3 coding DNA: TGTGCCAGCCCTAGTTTGGAAGACATAACAAGCTTC. This codes for CASPSLEDITSF.

This rearrangement joins TRBV19 to TRBJ1-4; 9 bases are shared with TRBD1. Trimming removed 5 bases from V and 8 bases from J; junction bases left unmatched: 9. CDR1 is LNHDA, CDR2 SQIVND, per germline (reference sequence). The CDR3 extends over 15 amino acids. The CDR3 loop reads CASSVTGGESEKLFF. DNA for the CDR3: TGTGCCAGTAGTGTGACAGGGGGAGAGTCGGAAAAACTGTTTTTT.

This sequence joins TRBV5-1 and TRBJ2-3, with TRBD1 as a possible D gene (6 bases). The length of the CDR3 is 14 residues. Germline V lookup: CDR1 SGHRS, CDR2 YFSETQ. Deletions cut 2 bases from V and 3 bases from J, with 10 bases between. The CDR3 DNA reads TGCGCCAGCAGCTTTACAGGGTCTACAGATACGCAGTATTTT. Its translation is CASSFTGSTDTQYF. Full variable domain (remainder filled in from reference TRBV5-1 and TRBJ2-3): KAGVTQTPRYLIKTRGQQVTLSCSPISGHRSVSWYQQTPGQGLQFLFEYFSETQRNKGNFPGRFSGRQFSNSRSEMNVSTLELGDSALYLCASSFTGSTDTQYFGPGTRLTVL.

This chain joins TRBV15 and TRBJ1-1, with a tentative D call TRBD1 (6 bases). This CDR3 has 14 amino acids. The germline gives CDR1 LNHNV, CDR2 YYDKDF (reference sequence). V was trimmed by 9 bases and J by 0 bases, leaving 14 bases between them. CDR3 DNA sequence: TGTGCCACAAATGACAGGTTTCTGAACACTGAAGCTTTCTTT. Translation: CATNDRFLNTEAFF.

V and J are TRBV27 and TRBJ2-3; D ambiguous. CDR1 and CDR2 from the germline V gene are MNHEY and SMNVEV (reference sequence). This CDR3 has 11 residues. V lost 7 bases, J lost 3 bases, and 5 bases lay in between. CDR3: CASMETDTQYF. CDR3 DNA: TGTGCCAGCATGGAGACAGATACGCAGTATTTT.

The CDR3 is CASSPDGTGSGEQFF. The CDR3 DNA reads as TGTGCCAGCAGCCCAGACGGGACAGGCTCAGGTGAGCAGTTCTTC. This chain joins TRBV7-9 and TRBJ2-1, with TRBD1 matching 8 bases. Losses at the gene ends were 5 bases for V and 9 bases for J; bases not matched to a gene: 12. The CDR3 is 15 amino acids. The V gene's germline CDR1 is SEHNR and CDR2 FQNEAQ (reference sequence).

This chain joins TRBV11-2 and TRBJ2-7, with D unclear. Trimming stripped 3 bases from V and 3 bases from J, with 18 bases between. CDR3 length: 16 residues. Germline CDR1 and CDR2: SGHAT and FQNNGV. Here the CDR3 reads CASSLDPAQLHYEQYF. DNA for the CDR3: TGTGCCAGCAGCTTGGACCCTGCGCAGCTACACTACGAGCAGTACTTC. Filled out from reference TRBV11-2 and TRBJ2-7, the complete variable domain reads EAGVAQSPRYKIIEKRQSVAFWCNPISGHATLYWYQQILGQGPKLLIQFQNNGVVDDSQLPKDRFSAERLKGVDSTLKIQPAKLEDSAVYLCASSLDPAQLHYEQYFGPGTRLTVT.

The chain combines TRBV29-1 with TRBJ2-7; tentatively, D is TRBD1 or TRBD2 (5 bases each). From germline, CDR1 is SQVTM and CDR2 ANQGSEA. CDR3 length: 16 residues. V was trimmed by 1 base and J by 0 bases, leaving 16 bases between them. The CDR3 protein is CSVEGDRDDSSYEQYF. The CDR3 DNA is TGCAGCGTTGAAGGGGATAGGGACGACAGCTCCTACGAGCAGTACTTC.

For this clone: Other DNA sequences within the sample encode an identical CDR3. In DNA, the CDR3 is TGTGCCAGCAGCTTAGAGGACGGCCAAGAGACCCAGTACTTC. Encoded protein: CASSLEDGQETQYF. The chain links TRBV7-9 to TRBJ2-5, with no clear D. V shed 1 base and J shed 1 base, with 7 bases lying between them. CDR1 and CDR2 from the germline V gene are SEHNR and FQNEAQ (reference sequence). There are 14 residues in the CDR3.

To note about this clone: This same CDR3 is encoded by further DNA sequences in the sample. The chain links TRBV6-1 to TRBJ2-7, with D uncertain. The CDR3 totals 11 residues. Germline CDR1 reads MNHNS; CDR2 reads SASEGT. V lost 2 bases and J lost 6, with 5 bases in between. The CDR3 nucleotides read TGTGCCAGCAGTGAATCACCCGAGCAGTACTTC. Protein product: CASSESPEQYF.

J is TRBJ2-7 and V is TRBV19; D is unresolved. V gave up 2 bases and J gave up 5 bases, with 10 bases separating them. There are 13 residues in the CDR3. Germline-derived CDR1 and CDR2 are LNHDA and SQIVND (reference sequence). CDR3 region: CASSIRWSNEQYF. DNA for the CDR3: TGTGCCAGTAGTATAAGGTGGAGCAACGAGCAGTACTTC.

This clone came up once. The chain is built from TRBV11-2 and TRBJ2-7, with D perhaps TRBD2 (6 bases). Trimming removed 2 bases at V and 2 bases at J, with 25 bases between. The germline CDR1 and CDR2 sequences are SGHAT and FQNNGV. This CDR3 contains 19 residues. CDR3 sequence reads: CASSLWDGSSVTLAYEQYF. CDR3 DNA sequence: TGTGCCAGCAGCTTATGGGACGGATCTAGCGTCACATTGGCCTACGAGCAGTACTTC.

The chain is built from TRBV5-6 and TRBJ2-1, with unresolved D. V lost 0 bases and J 4 bases, leaving 5 bases between the germline ends. Germline lookup yields CDR1 SGHDT and CDR2 YYEEEE. The CDR3 loop spans 13 amino acids. The CDR3 sequence is CASSLGIYNEQFF. In DNA, the CDR3 is TGTGCCAGCAGCTTGGGGATATACAATGAGCAGTTCTTC.

The genes are TRBV6-5 and TRBJ2-3; a possible D gene is TRBD1 (5 bases). Germline V gene data show CDR1 as MNHEY and CDR2 as SVGAGI. This CDR3 has 14 residues. V was pared by 1 base and J by 4 bases, with 9 bases between. The CDR3 DNA sequence: TGTGCCAGCAGTTACTTTCAGGGTTCAGATACGCAGTATTTT. It encodes CASSYFQGSDTQYF.

This clone was observed once. V gene TRBV11-3 combines with J gene TRBJ2-3; 7 nucleotides match TRBD2. The V gene's germline CDR1 is SGHNT and CDR2 YENEEA. CDR3 length equals 13 residues. The V gene end was trimmed by 11 bases and the J gene end by 6 bases; junction bases not matched to a gene: 11. CDR3 nucleotides: TGTGCCCCCGGGGGGACCACAATGGATACGCAGTATTTT. Its translation: CAPGGTTMDTQYF.

The genes are TRBV5-6 and TRBJ2-1; TRBD2 agrees at 8 bases. Germline loops: CDR1 SGHDT, CDR2 YYEEEE. J lost 3 bases, V lost 1 base, and 3 bases had no gene match. CDR3 length: 15 amino acids. CDR3 in DNA: TGTGCCAGCAGCTTGTCTAGCGGGTTCTACAATGAGCAGTTCTTC. It specifies CASSLSSGFYNEQFF. Variable domain in full (rest from reference TRBV5-6 and TRBJ2-1): DAGVTQSPTHLIKTRGQQVTLRCSPKSGHDTVSWYQQALGQGPQFIFQYYEEEERQRGNFPDRFSGHQFPNYSSELNVNALLLGDSALYLCASSLSSGFYNEQFFGPGTRLTVL.

V usage is TRBV5-1 and J usage is TRBJ2-7; 11 bases are a match to TRBD1. The CDR3 is 15 amino acids. Germline CDR1 is SGHRS and CDR2 is YFSETQ. V lost 3 bases to trimming and J lost 1 base; unmatched junction nucleotides: 3. CDR3 region: CASSYGQGASYEQYF. The CDR3 nucleotides are TGCGCCAGCAGCTATGGACAGGGGGCATCCTACGAGCAGTACTTC.

The rearrangement uses TRBV5-6 and TRBJ1-2; tentatively, D is TRBD1 (6 bases). Germline V CDR1 and CDR2: SGHDT, YYEEEE. The CDR3 extends over 12 amino acids. V lost 1 base to trimming and J lost 10 bases, with 11 bases between them. The CDR3 loop is CASSLSGGFYTF. The DNA for the CDR3 is TGTGCCAGCAGCTTGTCTGGGGGCTTCTACACCTTC.

Comments on this clone: The same CDR3 can be traced to other DNA sequences in this sample. J is TRBJ1-4 and V is TRBV2; 8 bases match TRBD1. V was clipped by 3 bases and J by 8 bases; unmatched bases: 5. The CDR3 is 14 amino acids. CDR1 and CDR2 (germline): SNHLY, FYNNEI. In DNA form, the CDR3 reads TGTGCCAGCAGTGAGGCAGGGGGCAACGAAAAACTGTTTTTT. Translated: CASSEAGGNEKLFF.

The chain is built from TRBV19 and TRBJ1-1, with D possibly matching TRBD1 (5 bases). The CDR3 contains 14 residues. Germline V CDR1 and CDR2: LNHDA, SQIVND (reference sequence). V was pared by 2 bases and J by 4 bases, with 11 bases between. The CDR3, as DNA: TGTGCCAGTAGTATAATTTGGGGGAGCACTGAAGCTTTCTTT. It is translated as CASSIIWGSTEAFF.

The V gene is TRBV29-1, the J gene TRBJ1-2; 10 bases agree with TRBD1. The junction had 10 bases not matched to a gene; V was cut back by 7 bases and J by 8 bases. The CDR3 sequence is 13 residues long. The germline V gene has CDR1 SQVTM and CDR2 ANQGSEA. CDR3 coding DNA: TGCAGCGCCCTGACAGGGGGCCTGGGAGGCTACACCTTC. This codes for CSALTGGLGGYTF. The whole variable domain, remainder taken from reference TRBV29-1 and TRBJ1-2, is SAVISQKPSRDICQRGTSLTIQCQVDSQVTMMFWYRQQPGQSLTLIATANQGSEATYESGFVIDKFPISRPNLTFSTLTVSNMSPEDSSIYLCSALTGGLGGYTFGSGTRLTVV.

The chain is built from TRBV29-1 and TRBJ1-2; D is ambiguous. The length of the CDR3 is 13 residues. Germline V CDR1 and CDR2: SQVTM, ANQGSEA. Trimming took off 3 bases at V and 3 bases at J, with 11 bases between the two ends. The CDR3 spells CSVDFAGHYGYTF. In nucleotides, the CDR3 is TGCAGCGTTGATTTTGCGGGTCACTATGGCTACACCTTC.

This clone was seen once. The chain uses TRBV28 and TRBJ2-7, with a possible D match to TRBD2 (5 bases). Between the trimmed V and J ends, which lost 6 bases and 0 bases, there was a span of 15 bases. The germline V gene encodes CDR1 MDHEN and CDR2 SYDVKM. There are 15 residues in the CDR3. The CDR3 here is CASSPRMGSSYEQYF. The CDR3 coding sequence is TGTGCCAGCAGCCCGAGGATGGGGAGCTCCTACGAGCAGTACTTC.

This sequence joins TRBV2 and TRBJ2-7, with 9 positions matching TRBD2. CDR3 size: 18 residues. V gave up 3 bases and J gave up 3 bases; unmatched junction bases: 15. CDR1 is SNHLY and CDR2 is FYNNEI in the germline V gene. CDR3 DNA: TGTGCCAGCAGTGATGGGGTAGCGGGAGTTGGTGGAAGCTACGAGCAGTACTTC. Translation gives CASSDGVAGVGGSYEQYF.